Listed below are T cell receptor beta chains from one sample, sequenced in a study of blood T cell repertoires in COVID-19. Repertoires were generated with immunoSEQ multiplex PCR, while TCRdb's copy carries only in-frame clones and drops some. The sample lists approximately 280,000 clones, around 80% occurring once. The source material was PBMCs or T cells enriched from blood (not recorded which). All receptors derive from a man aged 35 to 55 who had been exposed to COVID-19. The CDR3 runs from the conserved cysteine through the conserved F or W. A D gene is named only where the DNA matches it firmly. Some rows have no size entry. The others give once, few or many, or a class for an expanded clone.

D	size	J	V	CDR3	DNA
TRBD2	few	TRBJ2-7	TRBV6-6	CASRAGESSEQYF	TGTGCCAGCAGAGCGGGGGAGTCGAGCGAGCAGTACTTC
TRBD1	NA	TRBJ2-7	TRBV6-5	CASSLNRGLIEQYF	TGTGCCAGCAGCCTCAACAGGGGCTTGATCGAGCAGTACTTC
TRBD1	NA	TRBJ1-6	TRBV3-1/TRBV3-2	CASSGGQGDSPLHF	TGTGCCAGCAGCGGAGGACAGGGTGATTCACCCCTCCACTTT
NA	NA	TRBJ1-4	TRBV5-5	CASSSSGVAVREKLFF	TGTGCCAGCAGCTCGTCAGGGGTCGCGGTACGGGAAAAACTGTTTTTT
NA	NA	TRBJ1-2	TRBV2	CASSVPAGRRAGYTF	TGTGCCAGCAGCGTTCCTGCCGGACGGCGGGCGGGCTACACCTTC
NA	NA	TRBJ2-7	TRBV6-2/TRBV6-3	CASSIPPRYEQYF	TGTGCCAGCAGTATTCCACCCCGGTACGAGCAGTACTTC
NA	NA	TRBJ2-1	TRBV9	CASSVDVRGTMGNNEQFF	TGTGCCAGCAGCGTAGATGTGAGGGGGACCATGGGGAACAATGAGCAGTTCTTC
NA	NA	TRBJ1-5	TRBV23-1	CASTSVRNNQPQHF	TGCGCCAGCACGAGTGTCAGGAATAATCAGCCCCAGCATTTT
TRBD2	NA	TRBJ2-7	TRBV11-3	CASSLPSGVSGNPYEQYF	TGTGCCAGCAGCTTACCGTCAGGAGTTAGCGGGAACCCCTACGAGCAGTACTTC
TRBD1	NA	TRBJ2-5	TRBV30	CAWSLGQGIGETQYF	TGTGCCTGGAGCCTAGGACAGGGGATCGGAGAGACCCAGTACTTC
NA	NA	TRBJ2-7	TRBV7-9	CASSLLDRNYEQYF	TGTGCCAGCAGCTTACTGGACAGAAATTACGAGCAGTACTTC
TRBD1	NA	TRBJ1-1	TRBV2	CASSPRQGMNTEAFF	TGTGCCAGCAGCCCCCGACAGGGCATGAACACTGAAGCTTTCTTT
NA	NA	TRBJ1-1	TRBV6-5	CASSYSGGFGGEAFF	TGTGCCAGCAGTTACTCTGGGGGTTTCGGAGGGGAAGCTTTCTTT
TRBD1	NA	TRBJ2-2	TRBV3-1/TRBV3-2	CASSQGVGTATGELFF	TGTGCCAGCAGCCAAGGGGTCGGGACAGCTACCGGGGAGCTGTTTTTT
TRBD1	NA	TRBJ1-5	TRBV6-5	CASSPDRINQPQHF	TGTGCCAGCAGCCCGGACAGGATCAATCAGCCCCAGCATTTT
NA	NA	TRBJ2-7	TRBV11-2	CASSSQGLLGEQYF	TGTGCCAGCAGCTCCCAGGGGCTACTGGGCGAGCAGTACTTC
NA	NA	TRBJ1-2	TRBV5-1	CASQGGPSGYGYTF	TGCGCCAGCCAGGGAGGGCCGTCGGGATATGGCTACACCTTC
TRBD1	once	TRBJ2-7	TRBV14	CASSQAEGTGTYEQYF	TGTGCCAGCAGCCAAGCGGAAGGGACAGGCACCTACGAGCAGTACTTC